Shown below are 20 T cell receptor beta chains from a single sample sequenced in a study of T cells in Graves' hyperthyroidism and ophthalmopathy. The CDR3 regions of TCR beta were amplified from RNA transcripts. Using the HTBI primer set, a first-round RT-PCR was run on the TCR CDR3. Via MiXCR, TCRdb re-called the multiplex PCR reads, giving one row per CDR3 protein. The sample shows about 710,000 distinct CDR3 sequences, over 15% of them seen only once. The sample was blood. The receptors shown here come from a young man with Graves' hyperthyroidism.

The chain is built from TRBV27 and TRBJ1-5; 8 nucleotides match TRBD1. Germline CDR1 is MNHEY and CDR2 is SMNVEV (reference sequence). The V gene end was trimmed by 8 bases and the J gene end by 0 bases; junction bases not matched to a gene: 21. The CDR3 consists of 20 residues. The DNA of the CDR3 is TGTGCCAGCCATCCTACAGGGGGGGGTCGATGGGATTATAGCAATCAGCCCCAGCATTTT. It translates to CASHPTGGGRWDYSNQPQHF.

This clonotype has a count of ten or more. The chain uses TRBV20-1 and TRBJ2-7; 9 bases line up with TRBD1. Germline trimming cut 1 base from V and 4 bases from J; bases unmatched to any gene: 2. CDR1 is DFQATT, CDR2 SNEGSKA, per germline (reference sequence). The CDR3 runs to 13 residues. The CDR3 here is CSARVDRGYEQYF. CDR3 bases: TGCAGTGCTAGAGTGGACAGGGGATACGAGCAGTACTTC.

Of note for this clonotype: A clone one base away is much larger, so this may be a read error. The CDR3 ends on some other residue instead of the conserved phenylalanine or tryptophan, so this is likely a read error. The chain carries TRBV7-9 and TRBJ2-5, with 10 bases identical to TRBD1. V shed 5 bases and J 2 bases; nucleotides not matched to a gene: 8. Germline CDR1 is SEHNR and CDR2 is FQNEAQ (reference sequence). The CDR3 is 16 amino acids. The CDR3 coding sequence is TGTGCCAGCAGCCTCGGGGACAGGGGAGATCAAGAGACCCAGTACCTC. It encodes CASSLGDRGDQETQYL.

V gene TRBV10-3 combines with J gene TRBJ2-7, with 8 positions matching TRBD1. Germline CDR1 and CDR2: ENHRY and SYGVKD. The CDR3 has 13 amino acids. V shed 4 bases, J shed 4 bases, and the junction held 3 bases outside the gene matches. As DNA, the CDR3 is TGTGCCATCAGTGGACAGGGGCAATACGAGCAGTACTTC. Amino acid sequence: CAISGQGQYEQYF.

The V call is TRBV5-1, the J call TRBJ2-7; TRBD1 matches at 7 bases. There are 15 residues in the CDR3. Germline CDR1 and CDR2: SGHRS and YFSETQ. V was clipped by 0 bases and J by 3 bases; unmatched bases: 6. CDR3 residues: CASSLATGAFYEQYF. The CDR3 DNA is TGCGCCAGCAGCTTGGCTACAGGGGCGTTCTACGAGCAGTACTTC. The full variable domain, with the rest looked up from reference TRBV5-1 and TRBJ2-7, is KAGVTQTPRYLIKTRGQQVTLSCSPISGHRSVSWYQQTPGQGLQFLFEYFSETQRNKGNFPGRFSGRQFSNSRSEMNVSTLELGDSALYLCASSLATGAFYEQYFGPGTRLTVT.

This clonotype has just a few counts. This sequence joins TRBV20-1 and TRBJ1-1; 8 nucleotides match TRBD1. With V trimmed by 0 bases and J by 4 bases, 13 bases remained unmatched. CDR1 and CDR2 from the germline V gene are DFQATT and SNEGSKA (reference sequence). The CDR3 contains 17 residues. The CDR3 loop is CSARDALTGAGITEAFF. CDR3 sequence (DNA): TGCAGTGCTAGAGATGCTTTGACAGGGGCCGGTATCACTGAAGCTTTCTTT.

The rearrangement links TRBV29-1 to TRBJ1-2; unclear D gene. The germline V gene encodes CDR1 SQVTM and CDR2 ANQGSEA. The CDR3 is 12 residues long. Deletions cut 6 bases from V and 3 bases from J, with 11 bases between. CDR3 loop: CSVLNWDYGYTF. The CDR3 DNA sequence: TGCAGCGTCCTAAACTGGGACTATGGCTACACCTTC.

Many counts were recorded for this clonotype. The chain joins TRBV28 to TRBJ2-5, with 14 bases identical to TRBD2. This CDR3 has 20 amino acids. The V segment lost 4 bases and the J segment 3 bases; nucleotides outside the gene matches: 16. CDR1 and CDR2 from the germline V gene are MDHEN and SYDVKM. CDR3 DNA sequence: TGTGCCAGCAGTTGGGGGGGGACGACCGGGACTAGCGGGAGTGAAGAGACCCAGTACTTC. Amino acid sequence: CASSWGGTTGTSGSEETQYF.

For the CDR3, the DNA is TGTGCCAGCAGTAGCGGGAGGGCCAGTTTAACAGATACGCAGTATTTT. Its translation: CASSSGRASLTDTQYF. This chain connects TRBV28 to TRBJ2-3, with 10 bases fitting TRBD2. Unmatched junction bases numbered 8, after V lost 5 bases and J lost 3 bases. The germline CDR1 and CDR2 sequences are MDHEN and SYDVKM. This CDR3 region has 16 residues.

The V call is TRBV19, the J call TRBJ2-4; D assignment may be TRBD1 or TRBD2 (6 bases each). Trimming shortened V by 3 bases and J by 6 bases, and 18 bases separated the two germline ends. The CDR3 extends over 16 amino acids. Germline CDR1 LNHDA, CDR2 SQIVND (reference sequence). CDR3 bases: TGTGCCAGTAGTATTGGTTTTGGGGGGCTGGGAAACATTCAGTACTTC. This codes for CASSIGFGGLGNIQYF.

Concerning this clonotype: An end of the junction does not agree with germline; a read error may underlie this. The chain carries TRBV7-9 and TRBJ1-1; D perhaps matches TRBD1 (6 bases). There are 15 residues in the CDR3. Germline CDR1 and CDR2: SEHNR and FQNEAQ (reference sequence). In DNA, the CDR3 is TGCGCCAGCAGCCAAGGACAACAGGGAGCCACTGAAGCTTTCTTT. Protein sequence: CASSQGQQGATEAFF.

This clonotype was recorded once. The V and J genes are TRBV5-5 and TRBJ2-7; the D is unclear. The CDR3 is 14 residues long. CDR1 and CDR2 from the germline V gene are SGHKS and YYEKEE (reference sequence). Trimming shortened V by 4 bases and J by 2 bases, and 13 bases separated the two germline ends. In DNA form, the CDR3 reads TGTGCCAGCAGCCCGGCAGGCACCACCTACGAGCAGTACTTC. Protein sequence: CASSPAGTTYEQYF.

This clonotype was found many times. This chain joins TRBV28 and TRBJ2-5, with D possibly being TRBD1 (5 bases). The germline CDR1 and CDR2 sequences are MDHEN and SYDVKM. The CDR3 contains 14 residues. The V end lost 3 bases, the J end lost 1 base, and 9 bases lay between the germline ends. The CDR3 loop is CASSLGQTQETQYF. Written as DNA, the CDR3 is TGTGCCAGCAGTTTGGGGCAGACCCAAGAGACCCAGTACTTC.

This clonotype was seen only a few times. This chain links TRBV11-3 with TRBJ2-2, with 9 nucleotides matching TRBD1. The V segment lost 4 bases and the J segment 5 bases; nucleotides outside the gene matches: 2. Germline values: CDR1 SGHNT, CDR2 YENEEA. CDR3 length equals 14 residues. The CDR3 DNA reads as TGTGCCAGCAGCTACAGGGGGCAGACCGGGGAGCTGTTTTTT. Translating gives CASSYRGQTGELFF.

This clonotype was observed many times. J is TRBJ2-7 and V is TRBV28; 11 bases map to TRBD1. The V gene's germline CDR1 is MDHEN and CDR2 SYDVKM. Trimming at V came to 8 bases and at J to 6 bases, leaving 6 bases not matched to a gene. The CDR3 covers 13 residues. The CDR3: CASSDRGLIEQYF. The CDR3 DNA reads TGTGCCAGCTCGGACAGGGGGCTCATCGAGCAGTACTTC.

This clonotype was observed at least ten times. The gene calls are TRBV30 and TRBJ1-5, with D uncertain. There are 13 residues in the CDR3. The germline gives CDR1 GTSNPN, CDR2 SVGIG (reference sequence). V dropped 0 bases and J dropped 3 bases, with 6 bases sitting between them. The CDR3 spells CAWSVEVNQPQHF. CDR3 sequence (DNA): TGTGCCTGGAGTGTGGAGGTCAATCAGCCCCAGCATTTT.

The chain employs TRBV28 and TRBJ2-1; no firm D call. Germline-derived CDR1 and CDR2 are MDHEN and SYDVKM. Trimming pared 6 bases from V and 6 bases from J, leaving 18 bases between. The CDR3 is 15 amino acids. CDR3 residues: CASSPLTSGINEQFF. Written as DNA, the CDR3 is TGTGCCAGCAGCCCACTTACGTCCGGTATCAATGAGCAGTTCTTC. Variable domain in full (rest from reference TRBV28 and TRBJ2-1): DVKVTQSSRYLVKRTGEKVFLECVQDMDHENMFWYRQDPGLGLRLIYFSYDVKMKEKGDIPEGYSVSREKKERFSLILESASTNQTSMYLCASSPLTSGINEQFFGPGTRLTVL.

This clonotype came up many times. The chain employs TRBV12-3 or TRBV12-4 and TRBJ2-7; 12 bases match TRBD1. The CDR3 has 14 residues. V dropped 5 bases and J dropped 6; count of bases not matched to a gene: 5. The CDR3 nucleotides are TGTGCCAGCAGTCCGGGACAGGGGGCAACCGAGCAGTACTTC. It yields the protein CASSPGQGATEQYF.

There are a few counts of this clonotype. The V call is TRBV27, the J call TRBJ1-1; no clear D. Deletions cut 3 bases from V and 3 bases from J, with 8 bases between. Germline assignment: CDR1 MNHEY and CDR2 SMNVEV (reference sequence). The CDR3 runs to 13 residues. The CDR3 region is CASSLMADTEAFF. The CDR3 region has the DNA TGTGCCAGCAGTTTGATGGCAGACACTGAAGCTTTCTTT.

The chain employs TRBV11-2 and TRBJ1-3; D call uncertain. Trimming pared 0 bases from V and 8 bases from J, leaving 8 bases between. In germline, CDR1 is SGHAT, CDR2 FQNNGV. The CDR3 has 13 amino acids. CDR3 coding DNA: TGTGCCAGCAGCTTAGATAGGGCGGACACCATATATTTT. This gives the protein CASSLDRADTIYF.